The 26 T cell receptor beta chains below all came from one sample that was sequenced in a study of response to subunit inactivated influenza vaccine. TCRdb re-derived calls from the RT-PCR reads in MiXCR, one entry per CDR3 protein. The profile shows around 530,000 distinct CDR3 sequences, approximately 15% of them singletons. The specimen was CD4+ T cells sorted from PBMCs, collected roughly 24 months after vaccination. The receptors shown here come from a man aged 45 to 75 who received an inactivated influenza vaccine.

This clonotype was detected only a few times. This chain uses TRBV19 with TRBJ2-1; D gene unclear. The CDR3 is 16 amino acids. CDR1 is LNHDA, CDR2 SQIVND, per germline (reference sequence). V lost 6 bases, J lost 3 bases, and 18 bases lay in between. CDR3 in DNA: TGTGCCAGTAGCCAAACCCCGGCTTTTCTCTACAATGAGCAGTTCTTC. This translates into CASSQTPAFLYNEQFF.

This clonotype was seen a few times. J is TRBJ2-1 and V is TRBV6-2 or TRBV6-3, with 9 bases identical to TRBD1. CDR3 size: 16 residues. V gave up 5 bases and J gave up 4 bases; unmatched junction bases: 9. The germline V gene has CDR1 MNHEY and CDR2 SVGEGT. DNA for the CDR3: TGTGCCAGCAGTGGGCGGACAGGGGTTTTTTACAATGAGCAGTTCTTC. Translation: CASSGRTGVFYNEQFF.

Many counts were recorded for this clonotype. CDR3 region: CASSSIGSTDTQYF. CDR3 in DNA: TGCGCCAGCAGCTCTATAGGGAGCACAGATACGCAGTATTTT. The genes are TRBV5-1 and TRBJ2-3; D ambiguous. The CDR3 spans 14 residues. V was cut by 3 bases and J by 0 bases, with 8 bases left in between. Looked up from germline, CDR1 is SGHRS and CDR2 is YFSETQ.

This rearrangement joins TRBV5-1 to TRBJ1-1; TRBD1 agrees at 7 bases. Germline CDR1 SGHRS, CDR2 YFSETQ. V shed 4 bases, J shed 10 bases, and the junction held 16 bases outside the gene matches. This CDR3 region has 15 residues. CDR3 nucleotide sequence: TGCGCCAGCAGCCCAGGACAGGCGGCGATCCGGAGAGCTTTCTTT. It translates to CASSPGQAAIRRAFF.

This chain uses TRBV7-2 with TRBJ2-7; 12 bases align to TRBD2. Germline V gives CDR1 SGHTA, CDR2 FQGNSA. The CDR3 is 16 residues long. The trim removed 6 bases at V and 3 bases at J, leaving 9 bases unmatched. As DNA, the CDR3 is TGTGCCAGCAGGGAAGCGCTAGCGGGGGGGAACTACGAGCAGTACTTC. Its protein product is CASREALAGGNYEQYF.

J is TRBJ2-5 and V is TRBV5-1; weak D call: TRBD1 (6 bases). V dropped 5 bases and J dropped 3 bases, with 14 bases sitting between them. Germline V gene data show CDR1 as SGHRS and CDR2 as YFSETQ. The CDR3 length is 14 residues. The CDR3 protein is CASRPTGSEETQYF. CDR3 coding DNA: TGCGCCAGCAGACCCACAGGGAGCGAAGAGACCCAGTACTTC.

This clonotype has a handful of counts. The genes are TRBV20-1 and TRBJ2-1, with 10 bases matching TRBD2. This CDR3 region has 14 residues. CDR1 and CDR2 (germline): DFQATT, SNEGSKA (reference sequence). V gave up 1 base and J gave up 10 bases; unmatched junction bases: 7. The CDR3 region has the DNA TGCAGTGCTAGAGGAGCGGGAGGGCTTCGAGAGCAGTTCTTC. As protein: CSARGAGGLREQFF.

V is TRBV4-2 and J is TRBJ2-2; the match to TRBD2 covers 9 bases. The CDR3 length is 17 residues. The V gene's germline CDR1 is LGHNA and CDR2 YNFKEQ. The V and J ends lost 1 base and 7 bases, in that order; junction bases with no gene match: 10. This chain's CDR3 is CASSQGSGRIRVGELFF. CDR3 DNA sequence: TGTGCCAGCAGCCAAGGGAGCGGGAGGATCAGGGTCGGGGAGCTGTTTTTT.

The chain links TRBV9 to TRBJ2-2; tentatively, D is TRBD2 (6 bases). There are 16 residues in the CDR3. Trimming pared 0 bases from V and 5 bases from J, leaving 14 bases between. Germline assignment: CDR1 SGDLS and CDR2 YYNGEE. In DNA form, the CDR3 reads TGTGCCAGCAGCGTAGAGGGCGGGATAGGAACCGGGGAGCTGTTTTTT. Translating gives CASSVEGGIGTGELFF.

This clonotype was picked up a small number of times. The genes are TRBV20-1 and TRBJ2-7; 8 bases fit TRBD1. The CDR3 length is 13 residues. Trimming at V came to 1 base and at J to 5 bases, leaving 4 bases not matched to a gene. CDR1 DFQATT and CDR2 SNEGSKA come from the germline V gene (reference sequence). CDR3: CSARGLQGDEQYF. In DNA, the CDR3 is TGCAGTGCTAGAGGCCTACAGGGGGACGAGCAGTACTTC.

The chain couples TRBV10-3 to TRBJ1-4; possible D gene TRBD1, 6 bases. The germline V gene has CDR1 ENHRY and CDR2 SYGVKD. The CDR3 extends over 14 amino acids. The germline V and J ends were trimmed by 3 bases and 11 bases, with 16 bases remaining between them. CDR3 region: CAISDGQGLSKLFF. CDR3 nucleotide sequence: TGTGCCATCAGTGACGGGCAGGGGCTTTCCAAACTGTTTTTT.

A single count supports this clonotype. The V call is TRBV4-1, the J call TRBJ2-2; TRBD1 matches at 10 bases. The CDR3 extends over 17 amino acids. J was trimmed by 3 bases and V by 5 bases; bases with no gene match: 9. Germline CDR1 and CDR2: MGHRA and YSYEKL. The DNA for the CDR3 is TGCGCCAGCAGCAGAGACAGGGGGCGAGGGGACACCGGGGAGCTGTTTTTT. It codes for CASSRDRGRGDTGELFF.

V and J are TRBV7-2 and TRBJ2-2; D is undetermined. V was pared by 5 bases and J by 1 base, with 11 bases between. Germline V lookup: CDR1 SGHTA, CDR2 FQGNSA. CDR3 size: 15 residues. DNA of the CDR3: TGTGCCAGCAGCGGAACGTGGGGGAACACCGGGGAGCTGTTTTTT. It yields the protein CASSGTWGNTGELFF.

For this clonotype: A much larger clone differs by one base, so this may be a read error. This chain uses TRBV29-1 with TRBJ2-1, with D maybe TRBD1 (5 bases). Looked up from germline, CDR1 is SQVTM and CDR2 is ANQGSEA. The CDR3 contains 12 residues. Trimming took 4 bases from V and 7 from J, leaving 11 bases between them. The CDR3 is CSVVGVANEQFF. CDR3 in DNA: TGCAGCGTTGTAGGGGTTGCAAATGAGCAGTTCTTC.

The rearrangement links TRBV6-5 to TRBJ2-7; no definite D call. V was clipped by 0 bases and J by 3 bases, with 12 bases between them. CDR1 is MNHEY, CDR2 SVGAGI, per germline. The CDR3 consists of 15 residues. CDR3 sequence: CASSYSLVGVYEQYF. For the CDR3, the DNA is TGTGCCAGCAGTTACTCCCTCGTTGGGGTCTACGAGCAGTACTTC.

The J gene is TRBJ1-6, the V gene TRBV7-2; maybe TRBD1 (6 bases). The length of the CDR3 is 15 residues. The germline V gene has CDR1 SGHTA and CDR2 FQGNSA. V lost 8 bases and J 7 bases, leaving 18 bases between the germline ends. CDR3 residues: CASGSTGAGNSPLHF. CDR3 bases: TGTGCCAGCGGTTCGACGGGGGCGGGAAATTCACCCCTCCACTTT.

The gene calls are TRBV6-5 and TRBJ2-7; 12 bases map to TRBD2. Germline CDR1 and CDR2: MNHEY and SVGAGI. V lost 2 bases to trimming and J lost 2 bases; unmatched junction nucleotides: 4. The CDR3 covers 16 residues. DNA for the CDR3: TGTGCCAGCAGTTACCGAACTAGCGGGAGGACCTACGAGCAGTACTTC. Encoded protein: CASSYRTSGRTYEQYF.

The chain couples TRBV28 to TRBJ2-3; D possibly matches TRBD1 or TRBD2 (6 bases each). Germline V gives CDR1 MDHEN, CDR2 SYDVKM. The V end was cut by 4 bases, the J end by 7 bases, with 24 bases between. The CDR3 spans 17 residues. This chain's CDR3 is CASSSPMGGLSMYTQYF. CDR3 DNA: TGTGCCAGCAGTTCCCCCATGGGGGGCCTAAGCATGTATACGCAGTATTTT.

The J gene is TRBJ1-4, the V gene TRBV15; tentative D call: TRBD1 (6 bases). Germline V gene data show CDR1 as LNHNV and CDR2 as YYDKDF (reference sequence). Trimming pared 4 bases from V and 8 bases from J, leaving 11 bases between. The CDR3 loop spans 13 amino acids. DNA for the CDR3: TGTGCCACCAGCATCGAACAGGGAGAAAAACTGTTTTTT. Its translation is CATSIEQGEKLFF.

This clonotype came up a few times. The chain combines TRBV6-1 with TRBJ2-3, with 9 bases lining up with TRBD2. The V segment lost 5 bases and the J segment 6 bases; nucleotides outside the gene matches: 9. This CDR3 has 15 amino acids. CDR1 and CDR2 (germline): MNHNS, SASEGT. CDR3 nucleotide sequence: TGTGCCAGCAGTACCTTAGCGGGGGCGTGGGATACGCAGTATTTT. Translated, it gives CASSTLAGAWDTQYF.

The chain's CDR3 is CASGLVRPSGRDEQYF. The CDR3 bases are TGTGCTAGTGGTTTGGTACGTCCTAGCGGGAGGGACGAGCAGTACTTC. The V gene is TRBV12-5, the J gene TRBJ2-7; 12 bases match TRBD2. The CDR3 is 16 amino acids. Trimming at V came to 0 bases and at J to 5 bases, leaving 5 bases not matched to a gene. The germline CDR1 and CDR2 sequences are LGHNT and FRNRAP.

Notes on this clonotype: It may be a read error: a sequence one base away is much more abundant. V usage is TRBV2 and J usage is TRBJ1-5, with a possible D match to TRBD1 (6 bases). CDR1 is SNHLY, CDR2 FYNNEI, per germline. Trimming removed 6 bases at V and 2 bases at J, with 11 bases between. This CDR3 contains 14 residues. The CDR3 loop reads CASRPQGGNQPQHF. DNA for the CDR3: TGTGCCAGCAGGCCACAGGGAGGCAATCAGCCCCAGCATTTT.

This clonotype was recorded at least ten times. V and J are TRBV20-1 and TRBJ2-3; possible D gene TRBD2, 6 bases. CDR1 DFQATT and CDR2 SNEGSKA come from the germline V gene (reference sequence). This CDR3 is 15 amino acids long. Trimming stripped 0 bases from V and 1 base from J, with 11 bases between. CDR3 sequence reads: CSARDGASGTDTQYF. DNA for the CDR3: TGCAGTGCTAGAGATGGTGCTAGCGGCACAGATACGCAGTATTTT.

This clonotype was picked up many times. The rearrangement links TRBV29-1 to TRBJ2-5; D is possibly TRBD1 (6 bases). Germline lookup yields CDR1 SQVTM and CDR2 ANQGSEA. The germline V and J ends were trimmed by 5 bases and 5 bases, with 15 bases remaining between them. The CDR3 has 13 residues. For the CDR3, the DNA is TGCAGCGTTAACGTAATAACAGGGGAGACCCAGTACTTC. Translating gives CSVNVITGETQYF.

The chain links TRBV7-2 to TRBJ1-6; no reliable D call. The CDR3 contains 13 residues. Looked up from germline, CDR1 is SGHTA and CDR2 is FQGNSA. Trimming removed 1 base from V and 9 bases from J, with 7 bases in between. As DNA, the CDR3 is TGTGCCAGCAGCTTAGAAGTTTCTTCACCCCTCCACTTT. It specifies CASSLEVSSPLHF.

The genes are TRBV20-1 and TRBJ2-3, with TRBD2 matching over 11 bases. Trimming cost V 3 bases and J 2 bases; bases outside gene matches: 4. The germline V gene encodes CDR1 DFQATT and CDR2 SNEGSKA (reference sequence). The CDR3 runs to 15 residues. The chain's CDR3 is CSASRTSGFTDTQYF. CDR3 nucleotides: TGCAGTGCTAGTAGGACTAGCGGGTTCACAGATACGCAGTATTTT.